The subject of this entry is one T cell receptor (beta chain). Its antigen remains unidentified. The sample belongs to a study of Ad26.COV2.S vaccination and SARS-CoV-2 variants. Across the whole study: Administration of Ad26.COV2.S was intramuscular, either once or twice 56 days apart.

Regarding the study as a whole: There was reportedly substantial breadth in spike-specific CD8+ and CD4+ T cell responses after vaccination. Possibly, TCR breadth and depth analyses underestimated total T cell responses.

Using immunoSEQ multiplex PCR, the repertoire was profiled, and TCRdb retains in-frame clones only, with some absent. The sample shows around 340,000 clones, 75% to 90% of them seen only once. Treatment meaning: over 15 received Ad26.COV2.S at low or high dose, single or two shots; 5 received placebo; per-sample allocation not given. Following the first vaccine or placebo injection, samples were taken on day 63. Between the trimmed V and J ends, which lost 11 bases and 8 bases, there was a span of 21 bases. CDR1 and CDR2 (germline): SGHTA, FQGNSA. The CDR3 is 13 amino acids. The sequencing used peripheral blood, collected in a trial of Ad26.COV2.S vaccine versus placebo. The sequence was obtained from a person between 18 and 65 years old who received the Ad26.COV2.S COVID-19 vaccine or a placebo. This chain links TRBV7-2 with TRBJ1-2; the D gene is possibly TRBD1 (5 bases). CDR3 nucleotides: TGTGCCTTGACCACGGGGCCGCGGGGCGGCTACACCTTC. It yields the protein CALTTGPRGGYTF.